This is a list of T cell receptor beta chains from one sample in a study of spatial heterogeneity in lung cancer. Via MiXCR, TCRdb re-called the 5' RACE reads, giving one row per CDR3 protein. The sample includes about 9,800 distinct CDR3 sequences, roughly 54% seen only once; the top ten take roughly 28%. The sample consisted of lung tumor tissue, taken at surgery. These receptors all stem from a female donor with early-stage non-small cell lung cancer. Both conserved end residues are part of each CDR3. Fields, in order: V gene, CDR3 length, clone size, D gene, J gene, CDR3 DNA, CDR3 protein. D genes are given only for firm matches. Expanded clones get a size class; other rows say once, few or many, or leave the size out.

V: TRBV12-3/TRBV12-4; length: 13; size: .; D: .; J: TRBJ2-3; DNA: TGTGCCAGCAGTTGGGGGAGCACAGATACGCAGTATTTT; CDR3: CASSWGSTDTQYF
V: TRBV28; length: 16; size: .; D: TRBD2; J: TRBJ2-4; DNA: TGTGCCAGCAGTTTTCCGGCGGGGGGAAGCAAAAACATTCAGTACTTC; CDR3: CASSFPAGGSKNIQYF
V: TRBV12-3/TRBV12-4; length: 15; size: few; D: TRBD1; J: TRBJ2-2; DNA: TGTGCCAGCAGTGGGACAGGGTGGTATCCCGGGGAGCTGTTTTTT; CDR3: CASSGTGWYPGELFF
V: TRBV6-2/TRBV6-3; length: 13; size: .; D: .; J: TRBJ2-7; DNA: TGTGCCAGCACCCTCTCAGACAGGTACGAGCAGTACTTC; CDR3: CASTLSDRYEQYF
V: TRBV6-6; length: 17; size: .; D: .; J: TRBJ1-5; DNA: TGTGCCAGCAGTGACCGAATAGACCCGTATAGCAATCAGCCCCAGCATTTT; CDR3: CASSDRIDPYSNQPQHF
V: TRBV11-1; length: 12; size: .; D: .; J: TRBJ2-5; DNA: TGTGCCAGCAGCTTACTTTATGAGACCCAGTACTTC; CDR3: CASSLLYETQYF
V: TRBV28; length: 12; size: .; D: TRBD1; J: TRBJ1-5; DNA: TGTGCCAGCAGCCAAAGGGTAGGGGGCATTCATTTT; CDR3: CASSQRVGGIHF
V: TRBV6-6; length: 15; size: few; D: .; J: TRBJ1-5; DNA: TGTGCCAGCGCCCCTCGGAACAGACCTAATCAGCCCCAGCATTTT; CDR3: CASAPRNRPNQPQHF
V: TRBV6-5; length: 16; size: .; D: TRBD1; J: TRBJ2-3; DNA: TGTGCCAGCAGTTACTCCCCGGGACAGGGGGCAGATACGCAGTATTTT; CDR3: CASSYSPGQGADTQYF
V: TRBV4-1; length: 15; size: .; D: TRBD1; J: TRBJ2-1; DNA: TGCGCCAGCAGCCAAGGACAGGGGCGCTACAATGAGCAGTTCTTC; CDR3: CASSQGQGRYNEQFF
V: TRBV9; length: 17; size: once; D: .; J: TRBJ2-3; DNA: TGTGCCAGCAGCCCAGCGACCCGGACTGGCCTAAGTCATACGCAGTATTTT; CDR3: CASSPATRTGLSHTQYF
V: TRBV12-3/TRBV12-4; length: 13; size: .; D: .; J: TRBJ1-2; DNA: TGTGCCAGCAGTTACCTGGGGGCGGTCGGCTACACCTTC; CDR3: CASSYLGAVGYTF
V: TRBV20-1; length: 15; size: .; D: TRBD2; J: TRBJ2-3; DNA: TGCAGTGCTACTAGACTAGCGGGGAACACAGATACGCAGTATTTT; CDR3: CSATRLAGNTDTQYF
V: TRBV6-5; length: 17; size: .; D: .; J: TRBJ1-1; DNA: TGTGCCAGCAGTTACTTTCAGATGGCGGGCAGGAACACTGAAGCTTTCTTT; CDR3: CASSYFQMAGRNTEAFF
V: TRBV2; length: 13; size: .; D: .; J: TRBJ2-7; DNA: TGTGCCAGCAGTGAAGGATCGGGGGCCCGGCAGTACTTC; CDR3: CASSEGSGARQYF
V: TRBV5-5; length: 16; size: .; D: .; J: TRBJ1-5; DNA: TGTGCCAGCAGCCCGCCCGGCGGGCAGACGAATCAGCCCCAGCATTTT; CDR3: CASSPPGGQTNQPQHF